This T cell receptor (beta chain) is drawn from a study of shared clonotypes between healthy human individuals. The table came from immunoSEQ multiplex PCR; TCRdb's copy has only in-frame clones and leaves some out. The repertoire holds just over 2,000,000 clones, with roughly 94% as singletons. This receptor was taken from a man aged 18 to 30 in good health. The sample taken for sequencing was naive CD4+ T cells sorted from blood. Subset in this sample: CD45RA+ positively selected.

CDR3 loop: CASSRRTFTDTQYF. CDR3 in DNA: TGTGCCAGCAGCCGACGGACCTTCACAGATACGCAGTATTTT. This rearrangement joins TRBV13 to TRBJ2-3, with D hard to call. CDR1 is PRHDT, CDR2 FYEKMQ, per germline (reference sequence). V was cut by 5 bases and J by 2 bases, with 11 bases left in between. CDR3 length: 14 amino acids.